The 8 T cell receptor beta chains in this list originate from one sample, sequenced in a study of cytomegalovirus exposure and HLA in healthy donors. PCR primers comprised 60 Vbeta and 13 Jbeta primers. Assay used: immunoSEQ multiplex PCR; TCRdb lists only in-frame clones, some missing. This sample yields 200,000 to 250,000 clones, of which roughly four fifths are seen a single time; roughly 0.58% belongs to the top ten. Sequenced input: PBMCs. The receptors were sampled from a woman between 35 and 50 years old in good health and CMV-seronegative.

The chain couples TRBV25-1 to TRBJ2-5; no definite D call. Looked up from germline, CDR1 is MGHDK and CDR2 is SYGVNS. The CDR3 consists of 11 residues. The V and J ends lost 4 bases and 3 bases respectively, with 3 bases between them. The CDR3 DNA follows: TGTGCCAGCAGTGCAAAAGAGACCCAGTACTTC. Its protein is CASSAKETQYF.

The rearrangement joins TRBV6-5 to TRBJ2-5, with 9 bases lining up with TRBD1. The germline gives CDR1 MNHEY, CDR2 SVGAGI. The CDR3 runs to 16 residues. After removal of 4 bases from V and 4 bases from J, the junction contained 10 bases not matched to a gene. This CDR3 is CASSLMTGGLRETQYF. Here the CDR3 DNA reads TGTGCCAGCAGTTTAATGACAGGGGGGTTGCGAGAGACCCAGTACTTC.

This clone was counted once. The chain uses TRBV7-2 and TRBJ2-3, with TRBD2 matching over 7 bases. CDR1 and CDR2 (germline): SGHTA, FQGNSA. With 5 bases clipped from V and 2 bases from J, the junction kept 4 bases outside the gene matches. This CDR3 has 14 residues. The CDR3 loop reads CASSHGLVTDTQYF. Here the CDR3 DNA reads TGTGCCAGCAGCCATGGACTAGTCACAGATACGCAGTATTTT.

The chain uses TRBV21-1 and TRBJ1-2; the DNA was not used to check the table's D call, TRBD1. TRBV21-1 is deemed a pseudogene. CDR3 length: 14 amino acids. The CDR3 bases are TGTGCCACCGTATGCTACAGGATTAACTATGGCTACACCTTC. Encoded protein: CATVCYRINYGYTF.

The chain combines TRBV7-6 with TRBJ2-5; 12 positions match TRBD2. V gave up 5 bases and J gave up 2 bases; unmatched junction bases: 6. CDR1 is SGHVS and CDR2 is FNYEAQ in the germline V gene. This CDR3 is 16 amino acids long. DNA for the CDR3: TGTGCCAGCAGCCGTACTAGCGGGGGGAAGCAAGAGACCCAGTACTTC. Residues: CASSRTSGGKQETQYF. Full variable domain (outside the CDR3, taken from reference TRBV7-6 and TRBJ2-5): GAGVSQSPRYKVTKRGQDVALRCDPISGHVSLYWYRQALGQGPEFLTYFNYEAQQDKSGLPNDRFSAERPEGSISTLTIQRTEQRDSAMYRCASSRTSGGKQETQYFGPGTRLLVL.

This sequence joins TRBV5-5 and TRBJ2-1, with D unresolved. Germline assignment: CDR1 SGHKS and CDR2 YYEKEE (reference sequence). The V gene lost 4 bases and the J gene lost 5 bases, with 16 bases spanning the gap. The CDR3 consists of 15 residues. CDR3 sequence (DNA): TGTGCCAGCAGCCCCACCGTGGTAACAAACAATGAGCAGTTCTTC. This sequence encodes CASSPTVVTNNEQFF.

The V gene is TRBV4-1, the J gene TRBJ2-2, with no clear D. This CDR3 contains 12 residues. Germline V CDR1 and CDR2: MGHRA, YSYEKL. V lost 3 bases, J lost 7 bases, and 6 bases lay in between. For the CDR3, the DNA is TGCGCCAGCAGCCAGGTTAGCGGGGAGCTGTTTTTT. Amino acids: CASSQVSGELFF.

The chain carries TRBV28 and TRBJ2-2; 7 bases are a match to TRBD1. The junction had 10 bases not matched to a gene; V was cut back by 6 bases and J by 3 bases. Germline CDR1 and CDR2: MDHEN and SYDVKM. CDR3 length: 16 residues. The CDR3 nucleotides read TGTGCCAGCAGACAGGGACAGTTAATCTACACCGGGGAGCTGTTTTTT. Residues: CASRQGQLIYTGELFF.